This TCR beta chain was obtained from a study of blood T cell repertoires in COVID-19. Donors in Cohort 3 who had recovered were those with two negative PCRs, healthcare professional clearance, or resolution of their symptoms. TCRdb keeps only in-frame clones here, not all; method: immunoSEQ multiplex PCR. The table lists more than 300,000 clones, about nine tenths of them singletons. Looked up from germline, CDR1 is MDHEN and CDR2 is SYDVKM. This CDR3 has 12 amino acids. V lost 4 bases, J lost 6 bases, and 7 bases lay in between. This receptor was obtained from a woman aged 25 to 39 who had recovered from COVID-19. The specimen sequenced was PBMCs or T cells enriched from blood (not recorded which). V is TRBV28 and J is TRBJ1-5; no reliable D call. The CDR3 DNA is TGTGCCAGCAGTTGGCGGGGTCAGCCCCAGCATTTT. Its protein is CASSWRGQPQHF.